The source of this T cell receptor beta chain is a study of liver allograft versus peripheral blood T cells. Study details: The authors compared T cell receptor repertoires in transplanted livers with recipients' peripheral blood repertoires.

Findings and caveats of the study: As reported, T cell receptor repertoires inside liver allografts differed from those present in peripheral blood.

TCRdb itself ran the reads through MiXCR, one entry per CDR3 protein. The table shows more than 9,000 distinct CDR3 sequences, with about a fifth occurring only once. V was trimmed by 6 bases and J by 4 bases, leaving 4 bases between them. This CDR3 comprises 10 residues. Germline CDR1 reads MNHNS; CDR2 reads SASEGT. This clonotype was counted a few times. Its cognate antigen is unknown. This chain joins TRBV6-1 and TRBJ2-7, with unresolved D. The receptor was derived from a human patient who had a liver transplant. A subset of T cells may come from the graft donor. CDR3 loop: CASSLYEQYF. The CDR3 bases are TGTGCCAGCAGCCTATACGAGCAGTACTTC.